A selection of T cell receptor beta chains follows, all from one sample in a study of STAT5B mutations in CD4+ large granular lymphocyte leukemia. Method: immunoSEQ multiplex PCR; TCRdb's copy keeps in-frame clones and lacks some. The sample lists about 6,300 clones, about two thirds seen once, with under 2% in the top ten. The specimen was PBMCs. These receptors all stem from a woman aged 65 to 85 with CD4+ T-cell large granular lymphocyte leukemia. Each CDR3 is given with its conserved first and last residue. D genes are given only for firm matches. Expanded clones are given a class, and other clones once, few, many or no size at all.

v_call,clone_size,j_call,d_call,cdr3_nt,cdr3_aa
TRBV5-6,NA,TRBJ1-5,TRBD1,TGTGCCAGCAGCTTGACGACAGGGGTTGATGCTAGCAATCAGCCCCAGCATTTT,CASSLTTGVDASNQPQHF
TRBV30,NA,TRBJ1-6,NA,TGTGCCTGGAGTGGCAGTTATTCGTCCCCCCTCCACTTT,CAWSGSYSSPLHF
TRBV5-1,NA,TRBJ2-2,NA,TGCGCCAGCACCGGTTCTCCGGGACCACGGACCGGGGAGCTGTTTTTT,CASTGSPGPRTGELFF
TRBV10-3,NA,TRBJ2-3,NA,TGTGCCATCCGCGAGGGTGGGGGGCCTGACCCAGATACGCAGTATTTT,CAIREGGGPDPDTQYF
TRBV28,NA,TRBJ2-7,TRBD1,TGTGCCACCTGGGACAGGGAATCGAACGAGCAGTACTTC,CATWDRESNEQYF
TRBV5-4,few,TRBJ2-1,TRBD2,TGTGCCAGCAGCCCGGGACTAGCCTCCTACAATGAGCAGTTCTTC,CASSPGLASYNEQFF
TRBV30,NA,TRBJ2-4,TRBD1,TGTGCCTGGAGTAGGTCGGACAGGGTAATGGGGAACATTCAGTACTTC,CAWSRSDRVMGNIQYF
TRBV7-8,NA,TRBJ2-1,TRBD2,TGTGCCAGCAGCGCCCGGGAGGTAGGGGTGGGTGAGCAGTTCTTC,CASSAREVGVGEQFF
TRBV5-1,NA,TRBJ2-7,NA,TGCGCCAGCAGCCTTGCGGGCGAGCAGTACTTC,CASSLAGEQYF
TRBV7-9,NA,TRBJ1-1,NA,TGTGCCAGCAGCAACTACAACACTGAAGCTTTCTTT,CASSNYNTEAFF
TRBV19,NA,TRBJ1-5,NA,TGTGCCAGTAGTCTTGATAGGAGGCAGCCCCAGCATTTT,CASSLDRRQPQHF
TRBV29-1,NA,TRBJ1-3,NA,TGCAGCGTTGTAGGCGGCAGCTCTGGAAACACCATATATTTT,CSVVGGSSGNTIYF
TRBV7-2,NA,TRBJ1-4,NA,TGTGCCAGCAGCTTAGAGGGGGGGCCGGGTGAAAAACTGTTTTTT,CASSLEGGPGEKLFF
TRBV4-2,NA,TRBJ1-1,NA,TGTGCCAGCAGCCAACCCCAGGAGGCTGAAGCTTTCTTT,CASSQPQEAEAFF
TRBV30,few,TRBJ1-2,NA,TGTGCCTGGAGCACCACACTTGGCTACACCTTC,CAWSTTLGYTF
TRBV6-4,large,TRBJ2-2,NA,TGTGCCAGCAGTGTGGGCTCGAACACCGGGGAGCTGTTTTTT,CASSVGSNTGELFF
TRBV7-9,few,TRBJ1-1,NA,TGTGCCAGCACCCTAGTTGGCACTGAAGCTTTCTTT,CASTLVGTEAFF
TRBV6-5,few,TRBJ1-3,NA,TGTGCCAGCAGTTCCTGGGGAAACACCATATATTTT,CASSSWGNTIYF
TRBV7-2,NA,TRBJ1-4,NA,TGTGCCAGCAGCAGTCGTGGCAGCCCAACTAATGAAAAACTGTTTTTT,CASSSRGSPTNEKLFF
TRBV28,NA,TRBJ2-7,NA,TGTGCCAGCAGTTTCCCACAGGCCCCCTACGAGCAGTACTTC,CASSFPQAPYEQYF
TRBV19,NA,TRBJ2-6,NA,TGTGCCAGTAGTATTCGCCTTCCCTCTGGGGCCAACGTCCTGACTTTC,CASSIRLPSGANVLTF
TRBV5-6,once,TRBJ2-7,TRBD1,TGTGCCAGCAGCTCGGGACAGGGTGGGGGATACGAGCAGTACTTC,CASSSGQGGGYEQYF
TRBV5-4,NA,TRBJ1-1,NA,TGTGCCAGCAGCTTGGAGGTCTCGGGCGCTGAAGCTTTCTTT,CASSLEVSGAEAFF
TRBV25-1,NA,TRBJ2-3,NA,TGTGCCAGCGGCGCTGGAGGGGGCCTTGCAGATACGCAGTATTTT,CASGAGGGLADTQYF
TRBV14,few,TRBJ1-4,NA,TGTGCCAGCAGCCAAGTCGGGGTTGAGGAAAAACTGTTTTTT,CASSQVGVEEKLFF
TRBV5-4,once,TRBJ2-5,TRBD2,TGTGCCAGCAGCCGGGAGGCTCATCAAGAGACCCAGTACTTC,CASSREAHQETQYF
TRBV6-4,NA,TRBJ1-4,NA,TGTGCCAGCAGTAGGGACATCAACGAAAAACTGTTTTTT,CASSRDINEKLFF
TRBV29-1,once,TRBJ2-1,TRBD2,TGCAGCGTTGAAGAGGTTAGCGGGGAAGAGCAGTTCTTC,CSVEEVSGEEQFF
TRBV7-2,once,TRBJ2-7,TRBD1,TGTGCCAGCAGCTTAGCGACAGGGAATGCCTACGAGCAGTACTTC,CASSLATGNAYEQYF
TRBV28,NA,TRBJ2-7,NA,TGTGCCAGCAGTTTAAGACACTACGAGCAGTACTTC,CASSLRHYEQYF
TRBV5-4,NA,TRBJ1-2,TRBD1,TGTGCCAGCAGTTCCGCCGACAGGGGGACTGGCTACACCTTC,CASSSADRGTGYTF
TRBV14,medium-sized,TRBJ2-2,NA,TGTGCCAGCAGCCAAGAAGGGCCCCAAACAAAGACCGGGGAGCTGTTTTTT,CASSQEGPQTKTGELFF
TRBV19,NA,TRBJ2-6,TRBD1,TGTGCCAGTAAGAACCGGGGCGGACAGGGGTCTGGGGCCAACGTCCTGACTTTC,CASKNRGGQGSGANVLTF
TRBV19,NA,TRBJ1-4,NA,TGTGCCAGTAGCCCCCTAGTGGGAGAAAAACTGTTTTTT,CASSPLVGEKLFF
TRBV5-4,NA,TRBJ2-5,NA,TGTGCCAGCAGCTCCGCCTTCGGCATGGGAGAGACCCAGTACTTC,CASSSAFGMGETQYF